This T cell receptor beta chain originates from a study of blood T cell repertoires in COVID-19 (dated by TCRdb to 2020 to 2022). In the study overall: Collaborator samples came from the United States, Italy and Spain and covered acute and convalescent phases of COVID-19. The prospective study material was composed of cDNA or gDNA derived from T cells, B-cell-depleted T cells, or PBMCs. Subjects who had been exposed to COVID-19, were actively infected with it, or had recovered from it provided the deeply sampled blood TCRbeta repertoires that made up the dataset. The repertoires were made available in a free public database intended to serve as a resource for research on the immune response to SARS-CoV-2. Samples were obtained from the ongoing ImmuneRACE study (first 160 participants) and from about 1,300 subjects provided by 6 global collaborators. The sample metadata nearly always contained a de-identified subject ID, COVID-19 status, age in years and sex. Where available, HLA class I and class II types were obtained from metadata supplied by the sample provider rather than from assay-based typing. General study outcomes and caveats: The quantity of clinical and demographic metadata differed by source and by participant and was supplied without curation.

In regard to this clone: Its antigen is unknown. No base quality values were provided; no much bigger clone lies one nucleotide off.

The immunoSEQ Assay, a bias-controlled multiplex PCR, was used to amplify TCRbeta CDR3 regions from genomic DNA. Per the original workflow: Within the assay, amplification of reference gene primers was used to estimate how many nucleated cells each sample contained. Sequence reads were collapsed and filtered to measure the absolute abundance of every unique TCRbeta CDR3 rearrangement. For each sample, productive Simpson clonality was calculated as the square root of Simpson's diversity index across productive rearrangements. The source is immuneACCESS, and TCRdb retained only in-frame sequences with V and J called. Part of the clones is not carried over; for the studies checked, unresolved V genes explain less than half of this, and the remainder is unexplained. That table furnishes V, J and clone size, whereas the DNA furnished D and trimming. The sample contains roughly 40,000 clones, over 75% of them found a single time. The ten largest clonotypes hold 7% to 9% of the sample.

From a lookup of the germline V gene, CDR1 and CDR2 are MRHNA and SNTAGT. The CDR3 numbers 15 residues from cysteine through phenylalanine. This entry keeps only the CDR3 DNA: 45 bases, framed from base 1. V sheds 0 bases and J sheds 2 bases, leaving 8 bases between their ends. The collaborating institutions used their own protocols to collect whole blood in K2EDTA tubes. For TCRbeta analysis, collaborators shipped samples as frozen whole blood, isolated PBMCs, or DNA extracted from either of those sample types. The rearrangement joined TRBV6-4 to TRBJ2-1; no D gene can be assigned with confidence. The receptor's source is a woman in her sixties or seventies with acute or convalescent COVID-19. The sample was peripheral blood. The DNA sequence is given as TGTGCCAGCAGTGACTCGAGCCGCGCCTACAATGAGCAGTTCTTC. Its amino acids are CASSDSSRAYNEQFF.